A single sample gave rise to the 32 T cell receptor beta chains below, sequenced in a study of blood T cell repertoires in COVID-19 (dated by TCRdb to 2020 to 2021). Libraries were constructed by the immunoSEQ multiplex PCR assay. TCRdb holds this immuneACCESS table with in-frame rearrangements only. Some clones are missing; in checked studies, unresolved V genes explain under half, and the rest has no known cause. The table for this sample lists under 300,000 clones; 70% to 90% of them were counted only once. Together, the top ten hold approximately 1.6% of the sample. The sample taken for sequencing was PBMCs or T cells enriched from blood (not recorded which). These receptors all stem from a woman between 50 and 59 years old who had recovered from COVID-19.

V usage is TRBV10-3 and J usage is TRBJ2-1, with a possible D match to TRBD2 (7 bases). This CDR3 is 15 amino acids long. Germline-derived CDR1 and CDR2 are ENHRY and SYGVKD. V lost 3 bases and J 7 bases, leaving 16 bases between the germline ends. Here the CDR3 DNA reads TGTGCCATCAGTGATGTGTCTAGCGGACAGAATGAGCAGTTCTTC. Translating it yields CAISDVSSGQNEQFF.

V and J are TRBV19 and TRBJ2-1, with 12 bases matching TRBD2. The CDR3 spans 18 residues. The germline V gene has CDR1 LNHDA and CDR2 SQIVND (reference sequence). Trimming removed 5 bases from V and 0 bases from J; junction bases left unmatched: 8. CDR3 protein: CASSVPPGLAGSYNEQFF. The CDR3, as DNA: TGTGCCAGTAGTGTACCTCCGGGACTAGCGGGCTCCTACAATGAGCAGTTCTTC.

This chain connects TRBV10-3 to TRBJ2-3; 9 bases match TRBD1. The germline V gene has CDR1 ENHRY and CDR2 SYGVKD. Trimming cost V 0 bases and J 2 bases; bases outside gene matches: 12. The CDR3 runs to 19 residues. The CDR3 nucleotides are TGTGCCATCAGTGAGTCACCGGGACAGGGTAGAGGAGTCACAGATACGCAGTATTTT. Translating gives CAISESPGQGRGVTDTQYF.

This rearrangement joins TRBV18 to TRBJ1-5; possible D gene TRBD1, 5 bases. The germline V gene has CDR1 KGHSH and CDR2 LQKENI. The CDR3 runs 15 residues. V lost 2 bases and J lost 4, with 12 bases in between. CDR3 region: CASSPGSDSNQPQHF. In nucleotides, the CDR3 is TGTGCCAGCTCACCAGGCTCAGACAGTAATCAGCCCCAGCATTTT.

The sample holds one count of this clone. The chain couples TRBV6-5 to TRBJ2-3, with 11 nucleotides matching TRBD2. The CDR3 extends over 15 amino acids. The V gene end was trimmed by 6 bases and the J gene end by 2 bases; junction bases not matched to a gene: 4. CDR1 is MNHEY, CDR2 SVGAGI, per germline. CDR3 loop: CASRGTSGDTDTQYF. CDR3 DNA sequence: TGTGCCAGCAGAGGGACTAGCGGCGACACAGATACGCAGTATTTT.

This rearrangement joins TRBV10-3 to TRBJ2-7; possibly TRBD1 for D (6 bases). Trimming left V 10 bases short and J 4 bases short, with 20 bases between. The CDR3 loop spans 14 amino acids. Germline V CDR1 and CDR2: ENHRY, SYGVKD. CDR3 region: CATTPTGKDYEQYF. The CDR3 DNA sequence: TGTGCCACCACTCCCACAGGGAAGGATTACGAGCAGTACTTC.

The chain joins TRBV7-8 to TRBJ1-4; D not certain. Germline V lookup: CDR1 SGHVS, CDR2 FQNEAQ. The CDR3 contains 15 residues. The V end lost 0 bases, the J end lost 3 bases, and 8 bases lay between the germline ends. CDR3 DNA sequence: TGTGCCAGCAGCTTAGCCCGGGGAGCTAATGAAAAACTGTTTTTT. It encodes CASSLARGANEKLFF.

In this sample, this clone turned up a few times. The V gene is TRBV5-4, the J gene TRBJ2-2; 11 bases agree with TRBD2. Germline assignment: CDR1 SGHNT and CDR2 YYREEE (reference sequence). The CDR3 runs 15 residues. V lost 2 bases, J lost 4 bases, and 1 base stayed unmatched. CDR3 protein: CASSLGTSGTGELFF. The CDR3 DNA reads TGTGCCAGCAGCTTAGGGACTAGCGGCACCGGGGAGCTGTTTTTT. Drawing the rest from reference TRBV5-4 and TRBJ2-2, the complete variable domain is ETGVTQSPTHLIKTRGQQVTLRCSSQSGHNTVSWYQQALGQGPQFIFQYYREEENGRGNFPPRFSGLQFPNYSSELNVNALELDDSALYLCASSLGTSGTGELFFGEGSRLTVL.

V is TRBV7-2 and J is TRBJ2-1; perhaps TRBD2 as D (6 bases). Germline CDR1 is SGHTA and CDR2 is FQGNSA. The CDR3 has 15 amino acids. V was clipped by 1 base and J by 5 bases, with 12 bases between them. The chain's CDR3 is CASSLVGGINNEQFF. The CDR3 DNA reads as TGTGCCAGCAGCTTAGTGGGGGGTATCAACAATGAGCAGTTCTTC.

V gene TRBV15 combines with J gene TRBJ1-1, with 9 positions matching TRBD1. Looked up from germline, CDR1 is LNHNV and CDR2 is YYDKDF (reference sequence). This CDR3 region has 17 residues. The junction had 15 bases not matched to a gene; V was cut back by 1 base and J by 9 bases. The CDR3 loop is CATSRVGGQGYSPKAFF. In DNA form, the CDR3 reads TGTGCCACCAGCAGAGTAGGAGGACAGGGGTACTCTCCCAAAGCTTTCTTT.

The chain couples TRBV18 to TRBJ1-2; no clear D. The CDR3 runs 13 residues. The ends were cut back, 1 base at V and 6 bases at J, with 9 bases in the middle. Germline CDR1 KGHSH, CDR2 LQKENI. The CDR3 loop is CASSPRSEDGYTF. The CDR3 region has the DNA TGTGCCAGCTCACCACGGTCGGAGGATGGCTACACCTTC.

There are a few counts of this clone. The chain carries TRBV28 and TRBJ1-4; 8 bases are a match to TRBD1. V was clipped by 3 bases and J by 2 bases; unmatched bases: 5. The CDR3 spans 16 residues. Germline V gives CDR1 MDHEN, CDR2 SYDVKM. The CDR3 reads CASSLNRGWTNEKLFF. CDR3 DNA: TGTGCCAGCAGTTTGAACAGGGGGTGGACTAATGAAAAACTGTTTTTT.

The V call is TRBV27, the J call TRBJ1-5; D gene uncertain. The CDR3 is made up of 12 amino acids. Germline values: CDR1 MNHEY, CDR2 SMNVEV (reference sequence). The V and J ends lost 3 bases and 6 bases respectively, with 6 bases between them. The CDR3 sequence: CASSLVGQPQHF. DNA of the CDR3: TGTGCCAGCAGTTTGGTCGGTCAGCCCCAGCATTTT.

The chain uses TRBV7-2 and TRBJ1-3; D not certain. Per germline, CDR1 SGHTA and CDR2 FQGNSA. This CDR3 is built from 14 residues. V was shortened by 7 bases and J by 3 bases, with 13 bases between the two germline ends. The CDR3 DNA is TGTGCCAGCACCCTTAATTCCGTTGGAAACACCATATATTTT. Encoded protein: CASTLNSVGNTIYF.

This clone was counted only a few times. The genes are TRBV11-3 and TRBJ2-1; 8 bases fit TRBD2. The germline CDR1 and CDR2 sequences are SGHNT and YENEEA. This CDR3 has 18 amino acids. The ends lost 0 bases at V and 0 bases at J; junction bases unmatched: 7. The CDR3 nucleotides are TGTGCCAGCAGCTTAGATTCCGCTAGCGGGTTCTCCTACAATGAGCAGTTCTTC. Protein product: CASSLDSASGFSYNEQFF.

The chain has TRBV5-3 and TRBJ1-1; possibly TRBD1 for D (5 bases). TRBV5-3 is annotated as an ORF whose role is uncertain. V was shortened by 7 bases and J by 6 bases, with 19 bases between the two germline ends. The CDR3 spans 14 residues. This CDR3 is CARVDTGGGPEAFF. CDR3 coding DNA: TGTGCCAGAGTGGACACGGGGGGTGGGCCTGAAGCTTTCTTT.

V usage is TRBV3-1 (or the pseudogene TRBV3-2) and J usage is TRBJ1-6; D gene unclear. Germline V lookup: CDR1 LGHDT, CDR2 YNNKEL (reference sequence). The CDR3 length is 14 residues. Trimming shortened V by 2 bases and J by 6 bases, and 8 bases separated the two germline ends. Written as DNA, the CDR3 is TGTGCCAGCAGCCAATCGGGAGGTAATTCACCCCTCCACTTT. It is translated as CASSQSGGNSPLHF.

This rearrangement joins TRBV11-2 to TRBJ2-1, with 13 bases aligning to TRBD2. The CDR3 has 16 amino acids. In germline, CDR1 is SGHAT, CDR2 FQNNGV. The trim removed 4 bases at V and 9 bases at J, leaving 9 bases unmatched. The CDR3 region has the DNA TGTGCCAGCAGCTCCAGTGCCGGGACTAGCGGGGTTGAGCAGTTCTTC. It is translated as CASSSSAGTSGVEQFF.

The chain recombines TRBV5-1 with TRBJ2-3; 13 positions match TRBD2. Germline V gene lookup returns CDR1 SGHRS and CDR2 YFSETQ. The V gene end was trimmed by 3 bases and the J gene end by 0 bases; junction bases not matched to a gene: 7. This CDR3 region has 18 residues. The CDR3 spells CASSWTSGSFSSTDTQYF. The CDR3 DNA sequence: TGCGCCAGCAGCTGGACTAGCGGGAGCTTTTCTAGCACAGATACGCAGTATTTT.

This rearrangement joins TRBV2 to TRBJ2-7; 7 nucleotides agree with TRBD1. The CDR3 is made up of 15 amino acids. CDR1 and CDR2 from the germline V gene are SNHLY and FYNNEI. V lost 7 bases, J lost 1 base, and 10 bases stayed unmatched. The CDR3 here is CASTQGQVGSYEQYF. For the CDR3, the DNA is TGTGCCAGCACCCAAGGACAGGTGGGGTCCTACGAGCAGTACTTC.

In its sample, this clone was seen a few times. This chain joins TRBV12-5 and TRBJ1-2, with D hard to call. The V gene's germline CDR1 is LGHNT and CDR2 FRNRAP. The CDR3 consists of 14 residues. With 3 bases removed from V and 5 bases from J, the gap between germline ends came to 13 bases. The CDR3 is CASGFAAGIYGYTF. CDR3 DNA: TGTGCTAGTGGTTTCGCCGCGGGAATATATGGCTACACCTTC.

CDR3 amino acids: CASATGTGFFDTEAFF. CDR3 DNA: TGTGCCAGTGCAACCGGGACAGGGTTTTTTGACACTGAAGCTTTCTTT. The rearrangement links TRBV19 to TRBJ1-1; TRBD1 aligns across 9 bases. The V gene's germline CDR1 is LNHDA and CDR2 SQIVND (reference sequence). V shed 8 bases, J shed 3 bases, and the junction held 13 bases outside the gene matches. This CDR3 has 16 amino acids.

The chain combines TRBV9 with TRBJ2-2; 7 bases align to TRBD1. The V and J ends lost 0 bases and 4 bases, in that order; junction bases with no gene match: 3. Germline V gene sequence: CDR1 SGDLS, CDR2 YYNGEE. This CDR3 has 15 amino acids. The DNA for the CDR3 is TGTGCCAGCAGCGTAGATCGACAGGGCACCGGGGAGCTGTTTTTT. This translates into CASSVDRQGTGELFF.

This clone was seen only a few times. The chain carries TRBV28 and TRBJ1-2; D gene uncertain. The germline gives CDR1 MDHEN, CDR2 SYDVKM. The CDR3 sequence is 12 residues long. Trimming stripped 6 bases from V and 4 bases from J, with 9 bases between. The DNA of the CDR3 is TGTGCCAGCAGCCAGGAACTCTATGGCTACACCTTC. This encodes CASSQELYGYTF.

The J gene is TRBJ2-1, the V gene TRBV6-4; D unresolved. The germline V gene encodes CDR1 MRHNA and CDR2 SNTAGT. The V end was cut by 3 bases, the J end by 6 bases, with 9 bases between. The CDR3 has 13 amino acids. The CDR3 sequence: CASSESGLNEQFF. The CDR3, as DNA: TGTGCCAGCAGTGAATCCGGTCTCAATGAGCAGTTCTTC.

The chain recombines TRBV7-2 with TRBJ2-7; 7 nucleotides match TRBD1. This CDR3 has 15 amino acids. Germline assignment: CDR1 SGHTA and CDR2 FQGNSA. V shed 3 bases and J 2 bases; nucleotides not matched to a gene: 7. For the CDR3, the DNA is TGTGCCAGCAGCTTGGCCGGGACAGACACCTACGAGCAGTACTTC. It is translated as CASSLAGTDTYEQYF.

The V call is TRBV28, the J call TRBJ1-5; 9 bases fit TRBD1. This CDR3 has 15 residues. CDR1 is MDHEN, CDR2 SYDVKM, per germline. Trimming took 4 bases from V and 6 from J; bases not matched to a gene: 7. The CDR3 spells CASSSTGGVGQPQHF. Written as DNA, the CDR3 is TGTGCCAGCAGTTCAACAGGGGGCGTCGGTCAGCCCCAGCATTTT.

This clone has just one count. The chain employs TRBV19 and TRBJ2-3; 13 bases fit TRBD2. The germline gives CDR1 LNHDA, CDR2 SQIVND (reference sequence). This CDR3 spans 15 amino acids. V was clipped by 10 bases and J by 0 bases; unmatched bases: 4. The CDR3, as DNA: TGTGCCACAGAGGGACTAGCGGGAAGCACAGATACGCAGTATTTT. Its protein product is CATEGLAGSTDTQYF.

The table lists this clone with a count of one. The chain employs TRBV2 and TRBJ1-3; no clear D. Germline loops: CDR1 SNHLY, CDR2 FYNNEI. Trimming removed 6 bases from V and 0 bases from J, with 9 bases in between. The CDR3 contains 14 residues. CDR3 in DNA: TGTGCCAGCAGAGCATCGGTCTCTGGAAACACCATATATTTT. It translates to CASRASVSGNTIYF.

This clone was found a few times. This chain connects TRBV12-3 or TRBV12-4 to TRBJ2-7; the match to TRBD1 covers 8 bases. V gave up 8 bases and J gave up 3 bases; unmatched junction bases: 6. The CDR3 loop spans 13 amino acids. As DNA, the CDR3 is TGTGCCAGCGGACAGGGAAATTTCTACGAGCAGTACTTC. Amino acids: CASGQGNFYEQYF.

The chain couples TRBV9 to TRBJ1-1, with 7 bases fitting TRBD1. CDR1 is SGDLS, CDR2 YYNGEE, per germline. This CDR3 contains 15 residues. The ends lost 4 bases at V and 4 bases at J; junction bases unmatched: 10. This CDR3 is CASSRTGGEVTEAFF. In DNA form, the CDR3 reads TGTGCCAGCAGCCGGACAGGCGGGGAGGTCACTGAAGCTTTCTTT.

The rearrangement joins TRBV5-1 to TRBJ2-3, with TRBD2 as a possible D gene (6 bases). Germline-derived CDR1 and CDR2 are SGHRS and YFSETQ. The CDR3 is 16 amino acids. Trimming pared 0 bases from V and 2 bases from J, leaving 13 bases between. The CDR3 sequence: CASSLEVGSSTDTQYF. CDR3 DNA sequence: TGCGCCAGCAGCTTGGAGGTCGGGAGCTCCACAGATACGCAGTATTTT.